This is a list of T cell receptor beta chains from one sample in a study of cytomegalovirus exposure and HLA in healthy donors. Assay used: immunoSEQ multiplex PCR; TCRdb lists only in-frame clones, some missing. The sample comprises around 78,000 clones, 65% to 85% of which are singletons, and roughly 2.4% rests with the top ten. Sequenced material: PBMCs. The receptors originated from a woman in her forties or fifties in good health and CMV-seronegative. Each CDR3 is given with its conserved first and last residue. The D gene is left open where the match is weak. Some rows have no size entry. The others give once, few or many, or a class for an expanded clone.

j_gene	v_gene	abundance	d_gene	CDR3aa	CDR3nt
TRBJ2-7	TRBV5-1	NA	NA	CASSLDHGYEQYF	TGCGCCAGCAGCTTGGATCACGGTTACGAGCAGTACTTC
TRBJ2-7	TRBV6-8	NA	NA	CASSSLHPPLAAYEQYF	TGTGCCAGCAGTTCCCTCCACCCCCCCTTGGCAGCCTACGAGCAGTACTTC
TRBJ1-6	TRBV11-2	NA	NA	CASSLRQGINSPLHF	TGTGCCAGCAGCCTCCGCCAGGGGATCAATTCACCCCTCCACTTT
TRBJ1-2	TRBV7-9	NA	NA	CASSPNTGFLHGYTF	TGTGCCAGCAGCCCGAACACGGGGTTTCTCCATGGCTACACCTTC
TRBJ1-2	TRBV4-2	few	NA	CASSQGPAGDYGYTF	TGTGCCAGCAGCCAAGGCCCGGCAGGGGACTATGGCTACACCTTC
TRBJ2-3	TRBV6-1	NA	NA	CASSEVAGARTDTQYF	TGTGCCAGCAGTGAAGTGGCGGGGGCTCGCACAGATACGCAGTATTTT
TRBJ1-4	TRBV18	few	TRBD1	CASSRRTGESTNEKLFF	TGTGCCAGCTCACGGAGGACAGGGGAATCAACTAATGAAAAACTGTTTTTT
TRBJ2-5	TRBV10-3	NA	TRBD2	CAISESTRLAGPRVRETQYF	TGTGCCATCAGTGAGTCCACTCGACTAGCGGGGCCACGGGTACGAGAGACCCAGTACTTC
TRBJ2-7	TRBV5-4	once	TRBD2	CASSFAGGSSYEQYF	TGTGCCAGCAGCTTCGCGGGGGGGTCCTCCTACGAGCAGTACTTC
TRBJ2-7	TRBV7-8	NA	NA	CASSLRGLSSYEQYF	TGTGCCAGCAGCTTAAGGGGTTTAAGCTCCTACGAGCAGTACTTC
TRBJ2-2	TRBV18	NA	TRBD1	CASSPTGANTGELFF	TGTGCCAGCTCACCAACAGGGGCGAACACCGGGGAGCTGTTTTTT
TRBJ2-1	TRBV18	NA	NA	CASSPGTYNEQFF	TGTGCCAGCTCACCCGGGACTTACAATGAGCAGTTCTTC
TRBJ1-5	TRBV28	NA	TRBD1	CASSLWTGVEGQPQHF	TGTGCCAGCAGTCTATGGACAGGGGTAGAGGGTCAGCCCCAGCATTTT
TRBJ1-3	TRBV5-5	NA	TRBD1	CASSQDRGSGNTIYF	TGTGCCAGCAGCCAAGACAGGGGTTCTGGAAACACCATATATTTT
TRBJ1-6	TRBV14	NA	TRBD1	CASSQRTGGSPLHF	TGTGCCAGCAGCCAAAGGACAGGGGGATCACCCCTCCACTTT
TRBJ2-3	TRBV19	NA	NA	CASGWTDTQYF	TGTGCCTCCGGGTGGACAGATACGCAGTATTTT
TRBJ1-3	TRBV28	few	TRBD1	CASSFGQGAIDIGNTIYF	TGTGCCAGCAGTTTCGGACAGGGGGCGATAGACATAGGGAACACCATATATTTT
TRBJ2-3	TRBV9	NA	NA	CASSVIVADTQYF	TGTGCCAGCAGCGTAATCGTAGCCGATACGCAGTATTTT
TRBJ2-7	TRBV6-1	NA	TRBD2	CASSEGTSGRVHEQYF	TGTGCCAGCAGTGAAGGGACTAGCGGGAGGGTCCACGAGCAGTACTTC
TRBJ2-3	TRBV7-3	few	NA	CASSFLGGGETDTQYF	TGTGCCAGCAGCTTTTTAGGGGGCGGGGAAACAGATACGCAGTATTTT
TRBJ1-1	TRBV2	once	NA	CASSPTGSTEAFF	TGTGCCAGCAGTCCTACAGGGTCCACTGAAGCTTTCTTT
TRBJ1-2	TRBV4-1	NA	TRBD1	CASSQETGNNYGYTF	TGCGCCAGCAGCCAGGAGACAGGGAATAACTATGGCTACACCTTC
TRBJ1-1	TRBV28	NA	NA	CVTSVGGANTEAFF	TGTGTCACCAGCGTAGGGGGGGCGAACACTGAAGCTTTCTTT
TRBJ2-7	TRBV2	NA	TRBD2	CASSDEREVDEQYF	TGTGCCAGCAGTGATGAGCGGGAGGTAGACGAGCAGTACTTC
TRBJ2-6	TRBV2	NA	NA	CATTLARSGANVLTF	TGTGCAACCACGCTGGCTAGGTCTGGGGCCAACGTCCTGACTTTC
TRBJ2-3	TRBV29-1	few	NA	CSVRPRFTDTQYF	TGCAGCGTGCGGCCAAGATTCACAGATACGCAGTATTTT
TRBJ1-2	TRBV28	NA	NA	CASKTVANYGYTF	TGTGCCAGCAAGACAGTCGCTAACTATGGCTACACCTTC
TRBJ1-1	TRBV15	once	TRBD1	CATGGGQGNTEAFF	TGTGCCACCGGGGGGGGACAGGGAAACACTGAAGCTTTCTTT
TRBJ1-1	TRBV5-1	NA	NA	CASSLQENTEAFF	TGCGCCAGCAGCTTACAGGAGAACACTGAAGCTTTCTTT
TRBJ1-2	TRBV5-6	NA	TRBD1	CASSLEWQGAGYGYTF	TGTGCCAGCAGCTTGGAGTGGCAGGGGGCGGGCTATGGCTACACCTTC
TRBJ2-2	TRBV6-1	NA	NA	CASGGGKNTGELFF	TGTGCCAGCGGAGGTGGCAAGAACACCGGGGAGCTGTTTTTT
TRBJ1-1	TRBV7-9	NA	NA	CASSFQGNTEAFF	TGTGCCAGCAGCTTTCAGGGGAACACTGAAGCTTTCTTT
TRBJ1-1	TRBV6-8	NA	NA	CASTQGGEAFF	TGTGCCAGCACCCAGGGCGGTGAAGCTTTCTTT
TRBJ1-1	TRBV6-4	few	TRBD1	CASSDSPGGYTEAFF	TGTGCCAGCAGTGACTCGCCAGGGGGATACACTGAAGCTTTCTTT
TRBJ2-2	TRBV19	once	TRBD2	CASSLRLAGVAGELFF	TGTGCCAGTAGTCTGCGACTAGCGGGAGTCGCCGGGGAGCTGTTTTTT
TRBJ2-1	TRBV5-1	NA	NA	CASSLEYEGGSEQFF	TGCGCCAGCAGCTTGGAGTATGAAGGCGGTAGTGAGCAGTTCTTC
TRBJ1-1	TRBV7-2	few	TRBD1	CASSLVGTGNTEAFF	TGTGCCAGCAGCTTAGTGGGGACAGGGAACACTGAAGCTTTCTTT
TRBJ2-3	TRBV6-5	few	NA	CASSYSSPRGTDTQYF	TGTGCCAGCAGTTACTCGAGCCCTCGAGGCACAGATACGCAGTATTTT
TRBJ1-2	TRBV4-1	NA	TRBD1	CASSQLGTAYGYTF	TGCGCCAGCAGCCAACTTGGGACAGCCTATGGCTACACCTTC
TRBJ1-2	TRBV6-6	NA	TRBD1	CASSWTGTGYGYTF	TGTGCCAGCAGTTGGACAGGTACTGGCTATGGCTACACCTTC
TRBJ1-6	TRBV6-5	NA	NA	CASSIQGGPSPLHF	TGTGCCAGCAGTATACAGGGCGGCCCTTCACCCCTCCACTTT
TRBJ2-7	TRBV29-1	NA	TRBD2	CSALMAGGGNEQYF	TGCAGCGCGTTGATGGCGGGAGGAGGGAACGAGCAGTACTTC
TRBJ2-1	TRBV5-6	NA	NA	CASSLEGFVSYNEQFF	TGTGCCAGCAGCCTGGAGGGGTTCGTCTCCTACAATGAGCAGTTCTTC
TRBJ1-1	TRBV5-1	NA	NA	CASSPTEMNTEAFF	TGCGCCAGCAGCCCGACAGAAATGAACACTGAAGCTTTCTTT
TRBJ1-4	TRBV5-5	NA	TRBD1	CASSSLPTKQGADEKLFF	TGTGCCAGCAGCTCATTACCCACAAAGCAGGGGGCCGATGAAAAACTGTTTTTT
TRBJ1-1	TRBV4-3	few	NA	CASSQEVGENTEAFF	TGCGCCAGCAGCCAAGAAGTAGGGGAGAACACTGAAGCTTTCTTT